This record covers a single TCR beta chain. Germline loops: CDR1 GTSNPN, CDR2 SVGIG (reference sequence). The germline V and J ends were trimmed by 5 bases and 1 base, with 11 bases remaining between them. The CDR3 contains 13 residues. The data were obtained in a study of technical replicates of blood from a few donors. The protocol was immunoSEQ multiplex PCR, while the TCRdb copy is restricted to in-frame clones and leaves out a portion. The data hold about 59,000 clones, with over 85% observed a single time. This chain joins TRBV30 and TRBJ2-5, with D possibly being TRBD1 (6 bases). The receptor was derived from a human donor in good health. Some clones in this sample may be carry-over from other donors' samples. Sample: PBMCs. In DNA form, the CDR3 reads TGTGCCTGGGAGGACAGACTCCAAGAGACCCAGTACTTC. Translated, it gives CAWEDRLQETQYF.